This is a list of T cell receptor beta chains from one sample in a study of early T cells in non-severe SARS-CoV-2 infection. TCRdb recomputed calls from the 5' RACE reads with MiXCR, one row per CDR3 protein. The data hold tens of thousands of distinct CDR3 sequences, with 5.8% observed a single time. Sequencing used whole blood. The receptors were gathered from an adult who was a healthcare worker with PCR-confirmed SARS-CoV-2 infection or an uninfected control (not recorded which). The CDR3 runs from the conserved cysteine through the conserved F or W. A D gene is named only where the DNA matches it firmly. Not all rows give a size; the values are once, few, many and, for expanded clones, a class.

size	J	D	V	length	DNA	CDR3
many	TRBJ2-3	.	TRBV7-3	14	TGTGCCAGCAGCTTGGGACAAGGAACTTCGACGCAGTATTTT	CASSLGQGTSTQYF
many	TRBJ2-7	.	TRBV20-1	13	TGCAGTGCTAGCCGGGACCCCACCTACGAGCAGTACTTC	CSASRDPTYEQYF
many	TRBJ1-1	TRBD1	TRBV5-1	15	TGCGCCAGCAGCTTGGGGGACAGGGGGAGCACTGAAGCTTTCTTT	CASSLGDRGSTEAFF
many	TRBJ2-1	TRBD2	TRBV20-1	13	TGCAGTGCGGATGGACTAGCCTCGAATGAGCAGTTCTTC	CSADGLASNEQFF
.	TRBJ1-2	.	TRBV6-2/TRBV6-3	12	TGTGCCAGCAGGCCTGGACGGTATGGCTACACCTTC	CASRPGRYGYTF
few	TRBJ2-5	.	TRBV29-1	11	TGCAGCCTTGCTGAGTTAGAGACCCAGTACTTC	CSLAELETQYF
many	TRBJ2-7	.	TRBV18	14	TGTGCCAGCTCCCCAGCTCGTCGGTCCTACGAGCAGTACTTC	CASSPARRSYEQYF
many	TRBJ1-5	.	TRBV6-5	14	TGTGCCAGCAGTTACGGTGGCTCTAATCAGCCCCAGCATTTT	CASSYGGSNQPQHF
medium-sized	TRBJ2-3	TRBD2	TRBV20-1	16	TGCAGTGCTAGGGACTCCGTGGGACTATTCACAGATACGCAGTATTTT	CSARDSVGLFTDTQYF
few	TRBJ2-4	TRBD2	TRBV14	18	TGTGCCAGCAGCCAAGGAGGCGGGAGACCTCAGGGCAAAAACATTCAGTACTTC	CASSQGGGRPQGKNIQYF
medium-sized	TRBJ2-1	TRBD2	TRBV11-2	17	TGTGCCAGCAGCTTAAAGTTGGTGGCGGGAGTCCCCAATGAGCAGTTCTTC	CASSLKLVAGVPNEQFF
many	TRBJ2-1	TRBD2	TRBV28	16	TGTGCCAGCAGTTCTCTTCGACTAGCGGGGTACAATGAGCAGTTCTTC	CASSSLRLAGYNEQFF
many	TRBJ1-1	.	TRBV29-1	12	TGCAGCGTTGGACCCATTAACACTGAAGCTTTCTTT	CSVGPINTEAFF
many	TRBJ2-7	TRBD1	TRBV7-9	16	TGTGCCAGCAGCCTGACAGGGGGAGCCCGCACCTACGAGCAGTACTTC	CASSLTGGARTYEQYF
few	TRBJ1-3	.	TRBV5-1	15	TGCGCCAGCAGCTTACCCAAGACGGATGGAAACACCATATATTTT	CASSLPKTDGNTIYF
many	TRBJ2-3	TRBD2	TRBV11-3	14	TGTGCCAGCAGCTCCGGGGGGACGGCAGATACGCAGTATTTT	CASSSGGTADTQYF
.	TRBJ2-1	.	TRBV5-1	17	TGCGCCAGCAGTTGGAAGCCTTCGGGCAGAGAGTGCAATGAGCAGTTCTTC	CASSWKPSGRECNEQFF
many	TRBJ1-1	.	TRBV7-2	13	TGTGCCAGCAGCTCCAGACAGAACACTGAAGCTTTCTTT	CASSSRQNTEAFF
many	TRBJ1-2	TRBD1	TRBV29-1	13	TGCAGCGTTGTAGGACAGGGTGCTCGTGGCTACACCTTC	CSVVGQGARGYTF
many	TRBJ1-5	TRBD1	TRBV19	14	TGTGCCAGCCACCGGGACAGGGTCGGTCAGCCCCAGCATTTT	CASHRDRVGQPQHF
many	TRBJ2-7	.	TRBV7-9	16	TGTGCCAGCAGCCAGGATTACCGGGACGCTCACTACGAGCAGTACTTC	CASSQDYRDAHYEQYF